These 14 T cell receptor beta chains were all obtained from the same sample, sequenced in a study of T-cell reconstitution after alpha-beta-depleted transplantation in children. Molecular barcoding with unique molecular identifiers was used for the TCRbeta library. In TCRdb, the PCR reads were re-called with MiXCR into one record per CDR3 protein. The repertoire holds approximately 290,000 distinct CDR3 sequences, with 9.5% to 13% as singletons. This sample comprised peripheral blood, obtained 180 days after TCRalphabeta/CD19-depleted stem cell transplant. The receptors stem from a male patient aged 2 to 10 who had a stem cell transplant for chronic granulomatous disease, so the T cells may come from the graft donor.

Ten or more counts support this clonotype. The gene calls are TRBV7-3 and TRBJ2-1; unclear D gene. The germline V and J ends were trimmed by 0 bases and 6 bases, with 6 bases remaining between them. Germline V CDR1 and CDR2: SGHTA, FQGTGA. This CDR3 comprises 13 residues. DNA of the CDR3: TGTGCCAGCAGCTTAACGTTGGTCAATGAGCAGTTCTTC. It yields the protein CASSLTLVNEQFF.

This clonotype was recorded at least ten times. CDR3 protein: CASSLKQGAMNTEAFF. In DNA form, the CDR3 reads TGCGCCAGCAGCTTGAAGCAGGGGGCGATGAACACTGAAGCTTTCTTT. The chain uses TRBV5-1 and TRBJ1-1; 8 bases agree with TRBD1. V was clipped by 1 base and J by 0 bases; unmatched bases: 5. The CDR3 covers 16 residues. The germline V gene has CDR1 SGHRS and CDR2 YFSETQ.

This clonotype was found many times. Written as DNA, the CDR3 is TGTGCCAGCAGCTTACAGACCTGGGACACTGAAGCTTTCTTT. Amino acid sequence: CASSLQTWDTEAFF. This sequence joins TRBV7-2 and TRBJ1-1; no firm D call. Between the trimmed V and J ends, which lost 2 bases and 3 bases, there was a span of 10 bases. This CDR3 comprises 14 residues. The germline gives CDR1 SGHTA, CDR2 FQGNSA.

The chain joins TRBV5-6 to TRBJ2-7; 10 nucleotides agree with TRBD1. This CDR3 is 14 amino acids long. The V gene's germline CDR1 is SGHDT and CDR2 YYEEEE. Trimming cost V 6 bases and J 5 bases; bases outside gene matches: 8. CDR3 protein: CASNAGTGANEQYF. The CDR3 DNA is TGTGCCAGCAACGCCGGGACAGGGGCAAACGAGCAGTACTTC.

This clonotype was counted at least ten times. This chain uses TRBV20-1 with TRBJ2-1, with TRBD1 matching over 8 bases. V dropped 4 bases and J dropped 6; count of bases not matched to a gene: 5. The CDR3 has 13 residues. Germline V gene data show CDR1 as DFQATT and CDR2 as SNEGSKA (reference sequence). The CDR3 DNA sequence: TGCAGTGCTACTCGGGACAGGCCCAATGAGCAGTTCTTC. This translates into CSATRDRPNEQFF.

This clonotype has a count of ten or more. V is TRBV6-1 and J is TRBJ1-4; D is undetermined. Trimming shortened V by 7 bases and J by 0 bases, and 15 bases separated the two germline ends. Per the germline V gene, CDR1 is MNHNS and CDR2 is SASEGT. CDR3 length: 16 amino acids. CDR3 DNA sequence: TGTGCCAGCAAACGGACCTCCTTTGCAACTAATGAAAAACTGTTTTTT. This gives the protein CASKRTSFATNEKLFF.

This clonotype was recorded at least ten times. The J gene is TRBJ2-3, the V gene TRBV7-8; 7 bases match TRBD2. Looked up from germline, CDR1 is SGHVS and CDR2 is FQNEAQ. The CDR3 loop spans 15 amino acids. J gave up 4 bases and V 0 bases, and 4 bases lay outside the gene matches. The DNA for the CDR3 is TGTGCCAGCAGCTTAGCGTCGGGAGGACCAGATACGCAGTATTTT. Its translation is CASSLASGGPDTQYF.

The CDR3 region is CASREGPSSYEQYF. As DNA, the CDR3 is TGTGCCAGCAGAGAAGGACCAAGCTCCTACGAGCAGTACTTC. This sequence joins TRBV12-3 or TRBV12-4 and TRBJ2-7; D is ambiguous. Deletions cut 6 bases from V and 0 bases from J, with 12 bases between. The CDR3 sequence is 14 residues long.

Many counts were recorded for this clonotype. The CDR3 sequence: CASSDSGGAYNEQFF. CDR3 nucleotide sequence: TGTGCCAGCAGTGACTCAGGGGGCGCCTACAATGAGCAGTTCTTC. This sequence joins TRBV6-4 and TRBJ2-1; 7 bases agree with TRBD1. There are 15 residues in the CDR3. Germline CDR1 and CDR2: MRHNA and SNTAGT. With V trimmed by 0 bases and J by 2 bases, 1 base remained unmatched.

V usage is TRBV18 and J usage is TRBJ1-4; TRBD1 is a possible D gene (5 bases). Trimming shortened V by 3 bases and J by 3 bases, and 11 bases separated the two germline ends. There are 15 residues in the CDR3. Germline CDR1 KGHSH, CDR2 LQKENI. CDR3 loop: CASSPFDRPNEKLFF. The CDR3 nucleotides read TGTGCCAGCTCACCCTTCGACAGACCTAATGAAAAACTGTTTTTT.

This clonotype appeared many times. Here the CDR3 reads CSALPGGNTEAFF. CDR3 nucleotides: TGCAGTGCCCTCCCGGGAGGGAACACTGAAGCTTTCTTT. The chain has TRBV20-1 and TRBJ1-1, with D unresolved. CDR3 length: 13 amino acids. Deletions cut 6 bases from V and 1 base from J, with 12 bases between. Germline V lookup: CDR1 DFQATT, CDR2 SNEGSKA (reference sequence).

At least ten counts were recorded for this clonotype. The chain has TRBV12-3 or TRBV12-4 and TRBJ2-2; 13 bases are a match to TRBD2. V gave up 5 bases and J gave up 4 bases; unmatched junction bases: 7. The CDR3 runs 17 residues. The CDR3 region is CASSPGLAGAGTGELFF. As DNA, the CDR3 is TGTGCCAGCAGTCCCGGACTAGCGGGAGCAGGCACCGGGGAGCTGTTTTTT.

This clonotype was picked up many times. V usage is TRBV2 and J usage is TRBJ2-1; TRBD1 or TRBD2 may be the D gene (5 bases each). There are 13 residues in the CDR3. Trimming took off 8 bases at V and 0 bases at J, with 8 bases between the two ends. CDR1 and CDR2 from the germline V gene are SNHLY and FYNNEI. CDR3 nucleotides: TGTGCCAGCTTGAGGGGCTCCTACAATGAGCAGTTCTTC. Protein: CASLRGSYNEQFF.

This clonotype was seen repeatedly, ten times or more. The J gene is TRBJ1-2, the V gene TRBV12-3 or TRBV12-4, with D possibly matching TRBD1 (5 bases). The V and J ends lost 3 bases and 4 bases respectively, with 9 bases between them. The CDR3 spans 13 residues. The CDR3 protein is CASSLGEAYGYTF. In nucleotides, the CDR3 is TGTGCCAGCAGTTTGGGGGAAGCCTATGGCTACACCTTC.